The rows below give T cell receptor beta chains drawn from one sample of a study of a mutant IDH1 vaccine in newly diagnosed glioma. Profiling relied on immunoSEQ multiplex PCR, and the TCRdb table lists in-frame clones only, not all of them. This sample has roughly 70,000 clones; approximately 86% occur once, and the top ten carry around 3%. The material sequenced was PBMCs, taken from a glioma patient treated with radiotherapy, temozolomide or both. These receptor sequences come from a man aged 25 to 40 with glioma. Each CDR3 is given with its conserved first and last residue. D genes are given only for firm matches. Where a row states a size, it is once, few, many or the class of an expanded clone; other rows omit it.

cdr3_length d_call j_call clone_size v_call cdr3_nt cdr3_aa
15 NA TRBJ2-3 NA TRBV5-1 TGCGCCAGCAGCTCAGGGACAACTAGCACAGATACGCAGTATTTT CASSSGTTSTDTQYF
15 NA TRBJ1-5 few TRBV6-5 TGTGCCAGCAGCGAGACACCGTATAGCAATCAGCCCCAGCATTTT CASSETPYSNQPQHF
13 NA TRBJ2-7 NA TRBV19 TGTGCCAGTAGTGTCGACAGGACCTACGAGCAGTACTTC CASSVDRTYEQYF
14 NA TRBJ2-7 NA TRBV19 TGTGCCAGTAGTAGGGGCGGGCCCCCCTACGAGCAGTACTTC CASSRGGPPYEQYF
15 NA TRBJ2-1 once TRBV7-9 TGTGCCAGCAGCCGACTCGGCCTGGGGGGCCATGAGCAGTTCTTC CASSRLGLGGHEQFF
15 TRBD1 TRBJ2-1 NA TRBV5-1 TGCGCCAGCAGCACTGGACAGGGGACCTACAATGAGCAGTTCTTC CASSTGQGTYNEQFF
14 NA TRBJ1-3 NA TRBV10-2 TGCGCCAGCACCGAATTGGGCTCTGGAAACACCATATATTTT CASTELGSGNTIYF
13 NA TRBJ1-6 NA TRBV13 TGTGCCAGCAGCCTACGCCCAACAGGGACCCTCCACTTT CASSLRPTGTLHF
15 TRBD2 TRBJ2-7 NA TRBV19 TGTGCCAGTAGTATCCTAGCGGGGGACTCCTACGAGCAGTACTTC CASSILAGDSYEQYF
14 NA TRBJ2-7 NA TRBV7-2 TGTGCCAGCAGCTTCCAGACAGGCTCCTACGAGCAGTACTTC CASSFQTGSYEQYF
12 NA TRBJ1-2 NA TRBV2 TGTGCCAGCACCAGACAGATCTATGGCTACACCTTC CASTRQIYGYTF
16 TRBD2 TRBJ2-5 NA TRBV19 TGTGCCAGTAGTATGGAGGGACTAGCGGGGGTTGAGACCCAGTACTTC CASSMEGLAGVETQYF
13 NA TRBJ2-2 few TRBV30 TGTGCCTGGAGTAGCGGTCCCCCGGGGGAGCTGTTTTTT CAWSSGPPGELFF
15 TRBD1 TRBJ2-7 once TRBV5-1 TGCGCCAGCAGCTCAACCGGGACAGGGGGCTACGAGCAGTACTTC CASSSTGTGGYEQYF
16 NA TRBJ2-1 NA TRBV5-6 TGTGCCAGCAGCTTGGCCTACAGGAGAAACTACAATGAGCAGTTCTTC CASSLAYRRNYNEQFF
16 TRBD2 TRBJ2-1 NA TRBV7-6 TGTGCCAGCAGCTTGACTTCACTAGCGGGGCCTAATGAGCAGTTCTTC CASSLTSLAGPNEQFF
14 NA TRBJ1-6 NA TRBV7-2 TGTGCCAGCAGCTTAGTTATGGGGTCCTCACCCCTCCACTTT CASSLVMGSSPLHF
14 NA TRBJ2-3 NA TRBV30 TGTGCCTGGATAAGGGGGGGGCTCACAGATACGCAGTATTTT CAWIRGGLTDTQYF
16 TRBD1 TRBJ1-2 NA TRBV9 TGTGCCAGCAGCGTAGAACTCGGACAGGGCTCGAATGGCTACACCTTC CASSVELGQGSNGYTF
14 NA TRBJ1-1 NA TRBV27 TGTGCCAGCAGTTTATCCCATAGGAACACTGAAGCTTTCTTT CASSLSHRNTEAFF
13 NA TRBJ2-7 NA TRBV7-2 TGTGCCAGCAGCTTGGGGCAGGGTCACGAGCGGTACTTC CASSLGQGHERYF
13 NA TRBJ2-5 NA TRBV4-1 TGCGCCAGCAGCCAAGGTCCGAGGGGGACCCAGTACTTC CASSQGPRGTQYF
12 NA TRBJ1-4 NA TRBV5-6 TGTGCCAGCAGCTTGAGGCGGGAAAAACTGTTTTTT CASSLRREKLFF
18 NA TRBJ2-4 once TRBV6-1 TGTGCCAGCAGTGAGCGAAATAGGGACTCAGGACGAAAAAACATTCAGTACTTC CASSERNRDSGRKNIQYF
16 NA TRBJ2-3 NA TRBV10-2 TGCGCCAGCAGTGAGTCAGGCGGGGGCCGCGGAGATACGCAGTATTTT CASSESGGGRGDTQYF
14 TRBD2 TRBJ2-3 NA TRBV6-5 TGTGCCAGCAGTGCTAGCGGGGTCACAGATACGCAGTATTTT CASSASGVTDTQYF
15 NA TRBJ1-5 NA TRBV18 TGTGCCAGCTCTGGGGCGGCAGGGAGCAATCAGCCCCAGCATTTT CASSGAAGSNQPQHF
14 TRBD1 TRBJ2-7 once TRBV4-1 TGCGCCAGCAGTCCTGGACAGGGCTCGAGGGAGCAGTACTTC CASSPGQGSREQYF
18 NA TRBJ2-1 NA TRBV7-2 TGTGCCAGCAGCTCCAGCTTGGGGCAGCATAGCTCCTACAATGAGCAGTTCTTC CASSSSLGQHSSYNEQFF
15 TRBD2 TRBJ2-3 once TRBV10-2 TGCGCCAGCGGCTTGTCTAGCGGCCGCACAGATACGCAGTATTTT CASGLSSGRTDTQYF
12 NA TRBJ2-5 NA TRBV11-2 TGTGCCAGCAGCTTAGAGGGGGAGACCCAGTACTTC CASSLEGETQYF
13 TRBD1 TRBJ2-7 NA TRBV5-4 TGTGCCAGCAGCTTCGACAGGGCCTACGAGCAGTACTTC CASSFDRAYEQYF
13 TRBD1 TRBJ1-1 NA TRBV6-6 TGTGCCAGCAGGGACAGGTCGAACACTGAAGCTTTCTTT CASRDRSNTEAFF
16 TRBD2 TRBJ2-5 NA TRBV27 TGTGCCAGCAGTTCACTAGCGGGGGTTGGGCAGAGGACCCAGTACTTC CASSSLAGVGQRTQYF
17 NA TRBJ2-7 NA TRBV30 TGTGCCTGGAGTCGGTCTGGGAGCGGGTTATTGAACTCCGAGCAGTACTTC CAWSRSGSGLLNSEQYF
16 TRBD1 TRBJ1-2 NA TRBV4-1 TGCGCCAGCAGCCCACCGGGACAGGGCCGGAGTCATGGCTACACCTTC CASSPPGQGRSHGYTF
16 TRBD1 TRBJ2-2 NA TRBV10-2 TGCGCCAGCAGTGAGTGGTCGGGACAGGGGGCCGGGGAGCTGTTTTTT CASSEWSGQGAGELFF
12 NA TRBJ2-7 NA TRBV25-1 TGTGCCACCACCGTGGGCGCCTACGAGCAGTACTTC CATTVGAYEQYF
18 TRBD2 TRBJ2-2 NA TRBV19 TGTGCCAGTAGTATTGCCCTCGTAGGTCGGACTGGGACTATATCGCTGTTTTTT CASSIALVGRTGTISLFF
14 NA TRBJ2-5 NA TRBV30 TGTGCCTGGAGTGGGGGACCCCCAGGGGAGACCCAGTACTTC CAWSGGPPGETQYF